Below are 5 T cell receptor beta chains sequenced from a single sample in a study of cytomegalovirus exposure and HLA in healthy donors. PCR primers comprised 60 Vbeta and 13 Jbeta primers. Produced via immunoSEQ multiplex PCR; TCRdb's table is partial and in-frame only. This sample's table has about 150,000 clones. Material for sequencing was PBMCs. These receptors all come from a man between 25 and 39 years old in good health and CMV-seronegative.

On this clone itself: The same CDR3 is also encoded by other DNA sequences in this sample. This chain uses TRBV10-1 with TRBJ2-3; 8 nucleotides line up with TRBD2. V dropped 0 bases and J dropped 5; count of bases not matched to a gene: 10. Germline CDR1 reads WNHNN; CDR2 reads SYGVQD (reference sequence). The CDR3 consists of 17 residues. Here the CDR3 DNA reads TGCGCCAGCAGTGAGTCGGCTAGCGGGTACGGAAAAGATACGCAGTATTTT. Encoded protein: CASSESASGYGKDTQYF.

The V and J genes are TRBV11-2 and TRBJ2-2; 11 bases are a match to TRBD2. CDR1 SGHAT and CDR2 FQNNGV come from the germline V gene. The trim removed 5 bases at V and 2 bases at J, leaving 7 bases unmatched. This CDR3 has 17 residues. The CDR3 DNA reads TGTGCCAGCAGCCTACCGGGACTAGCGGCTAACACCGGGGAGCTGTTTTTT. It yields the protein CASSLPGLAANTGELFF.

The V call is TRBV4-3, the J call TRBJ1-1; D is uncertain. This CDR3 comprises 14 residues. CDR1 is LGHNA, CDR2 YSLEER, per germline. The germline V and J ends were trimmed by 2 bases and 0 bases, with 7 bases remaining between them. CDR3 nucleotides: TGCGCCAGCAGCCAACAGAACCTGAACACTGAAGCTTTCTTT. It translates to CASSQQNLNTEAFF.

The rearrangement joins TRBV5-4 to TRBJ2-5; a possible D gene is TRBD2 (6 bases). Germline V gene data show CDR1 as SGHNT and CDR2 as YYREEE (reference sequence). The CDR3 is 13 amino acids. V dropped 5 bases and J dropped 3 bases, with 11 bases sitting between them. CDR3 amino acids: CASRGREKETQYF. The CDR3 DNA is TGTGCCAGCAGAGGGCGGGAAAAAGAGACCCAGTACTTC.

J is TRBJ2-7 and V is TRBV6-6; the D gene is possibly TRBD1 (5 bases). The V end lost 2 bases, the J end lost 5 bases, and 19 bases lay between the germline ends. Germline-derived CDR1 and CDR2 are MNHNY and SVGAGI (reference sequence). CDR3 length: 16 amino acids. The CDR3 protein is CASSYPTDIGPDEQYF. CDR3 bases: TGTGCCAGCAGTTACCCGACAGATATAGGGCCTGACGAGCAGTACTTC.